The 3 T cell receptor beta chains presented below share a single source sample, sequenced in a study of monozygotic twins with inflammatory bowel disease. TCRdb reworked the 5' RACE reads into one entry per CDR3 protein, no DNA. In all, the sample yields 160,000 or so distinct CDR3 sequences. The sample taken for sequencing was blood. The receptors derive from a human donor with ulcerative colitis or Crohn's disease, or a healthy co-twin of an affected twin (not recorded which).

The chain uses TRBV6-1 and TRBJ2-1; TCRdb lists TRBD1, though no DNA is available to test this call. The germline CDR1 and CDR2 sequences are MNHNS and SASEGT. This CDR3 is built from 15 residues. The CDR3 spells CASSRAGGSYNEQFF.

V gene TRBV28 combines with J gene TRBJ2-7; TCRdb's D gene call, TRBD1, goes unchecked for lack of DNA. Germline V lookup: CDR1 MDHEN, CDR2 SYDVKM. The CDR3 length is 14 residues. CDR3 amino acids: CASSPPQGPHEQYF.

The chain uses TRBV27 and TRBJ1-6; TCRdb selects TRBD1, and the lack of DNA leaves this call unchecked. The CDR3 loop spans 15 amino acids. From germline, CDR1 is MNHEY and CDR2 SMNVEV (reference sequence). CDR3 in amino acids: CASSSTSRDSSPLHF.